This T cell receptor (beta chain) was found in a study of cytomegalovirus exposure and HLA in healthy donors (dated by TCRdb to 2017 to 2019). Background on the whole study: According to an earlier analysis of 550 to 750 of the donors, about 179 million T cells yielded roughly 100 million unique TCR beta sequences and more than 250 Gb of sequence data. Approximately 310 gigabases of sequencing data and 70 million to 95 million unique TCR sequences made up an early release that covered around 640 HLA-typed donors. Among the roughly 400 genotyped donors, approximately 82% belonged to the genetic ancestry cluster associated with self-reported Caucasian donors. The study was designed to test whether signatures of past pathogen exposure could be identified by cataloging public T cell receptors. Using immunosequencing, the study profiled T cell repertoires from about 620 subjects and related those repertoires to cytomegalovirus serostatus. Along with the roughly 700-subject first cohort, a separate validation cohort of over a hundred different subjects was used. To predict cytomegalovirus infection status, the study brought together high-throughput TCR immunosequencing, statistical association of individual TCRs with disease status, and machine learning. A later analysis re-examined previously published TCR beta repertoires from about 670 donors and added high-resolution HLA genotyping to investigate patterns of TCR occurrence. In the later analysis, no new phenotypic data were used to find candidate immune exposures; instead, reliance was placed on TCR beta sequences and their occurrence across donors. To decide whether each TCR beta V gene segment behaved as functional or pseudogenic, an earlier analysis of over 500 of the donors relied on high-throughput TCR beta sequencing. Donor age, sex, ethnicity and CMV serostatus were compiled together with the repertoire data. A later genetic analysis used genome-wide SNP genotypes for about three fifths of the 666 donors, treating that subset as a discovery cohort. Every discovery cohort repertoire had been produced on one sequencing platform. HLA typing included class I and class II loci at four-digit resolution. Typing coverage varied by locus: roughly 629-640 donors for A, B, C, DRB1 and DQB1; roughly 500 for DQA1; more than 600 for DPA1; fewer than 480 for DPB1. Five DR-DQ haplotypes were handled as single units for association and clustering because linkage in the cohort was strong. On average, roughly 250,000 unique TCR beta nucleotide sequences were sequenced per donor among a few hundred genotyped donors of the cohort, with about 17% of those sequences being non-productive. Findings and caveats that apply to the study as a whole: In a later analysis, HLA-associated TCR beta chains showed more clonal expansion and lower generation probabilities than non-associated chains that were equally common. It was suggested by the authors that the approach could potentially be generalized to other disease states and immunological phenotypes. An earlier analysis of several hundred of the donors showed that most TCR beta V segments appeared in productive rearrangements either about 87% or about 30% of the time, which broadly matched IMGT annotations. This cohort had only TCR beta chains sequenced, and the lack of alpha or paired-chain data limited which features could be detected. When HLA alleles, especially DR and DQ, strongly co-occurred, attributing TCR associations to individual alleles was difficult. HLA typing was unavailable for some donors at each locus, so association tests used only the typed subset. In a later analysis, the rate of TCR association differed among HLA loci, with DRB1 alleles having the most associated TCRs and HLA-C alleles having the fewest. A cluster of highly shared sequence variants was judged likely to be a technical artifact of the sequencing pipeline. Immune exposure information for the cohort was limited to CMV serostatus. Presence/absence analyses assumed roughly uniform sequencing depth across donors, an assumption that may not hold. A further reported finding was that TCR beta sequences accurately predicted the HLA-A and HLA-B alleles for most subjects in the first cohort. A later analysis associated 15,000 to 20,000 TCR beta sequences with specific HLA alleles at a false discovery rate of 0.05. Some IMGT-functional V segments, including TRBV6-2 and TRBV6-3, could not be distinguished by the 87-base-pair reads and were therefore excluded. Most CMV-associated TCR beta chains appeared to be HLA-restricted in a later analysis, and the HLA associations seemed to be driven largely by CMV exposure. In a later genetic analysis, fewer N-insertions in productive TCRs were reported among donors in an Asian-associated ancestry cluster than the 666-donor mean. In vitro tests confirmed that three of the cytomegalovirus-associated TCR beta chains recognize cytomegalovirus antigens. In both the original and validation cohorts, the classifier was reported to diagnose cytomegalovirus status with high specificity and sensitivity. Because counts were too low, roughly 16 rarely observed V segments, including chromosome 9 orphons, were left out of the earlier analysis of some 640 of the donors. Linkage disequilibrium might explain the correlated functional status among segregating V segments, but an unknown experimental factor could not be excluded. Most TCR sequences were observed very rarely across donors, whereas some public TCRs were present in many individuals. A later genetic analysis associated a missense DCLRE1C variant with V-gene and J-gene trimming of TCR beta chains, and an independent cohort replicated the association. In a later analysis, several top co-occurrence clusters were reported to appear linked to parvovirus B19, influenza, CMV and Epstein-Barr virus. In the study, some 160 TCR beta chains were listed as associated with cytomegalovirus.

Unmatched junction bases come to 3, with V trimmed by 3 bases and J by 5 bases. From its cysteine to its phenylalanine, the CDR3 spans 14 amino acids. Only the CDR3 part of the read is kept: 42 bases, read in frame from the first base. The germline V gene (reference sequence) supplies CDR1 LNHDA and CDR2 SQIVND. The cohort consisted of 670 or so healthy bone marrow donors. At the time of sampling, every cohort member was nominally healthy, though immune exposures that went unrecorded were likely present. The donor was CMV seronegative and was included in the group of a few hundred seronegative cohort members. Every donor gave a peripheral blood sample, and the peripheral blood mononuclear cells from that sample were used for TCR beta sequencing. Genomic DNA extraction from the blood cell samples was performed with the Qiagen DNeasy Blood Extraction Kit. Library generation was performed with the immunoSEQ multiplex PCR assay. The multiplex PCR relied on a mix of 60 forward primers for TCR Vbeta segments and 13 reverse primers for TCR Jbeta segments. A multiplex PCR assay on genomic DNA amplified the CDR3 region of rearranged TCR beta genes. On the Illumina HiSeq System, the amplified TCR beta libraries were sequenced as 87-base-pair reads. As for the original processing: A later analysis tallied 75 million to 95 million unique TCR beta chains across the 700 or so repertoires, and about 12 million of those chains were shared by two or more donors. Raw reads were error-corrected and collapsed into unique sequences with a nearest-neighbor algorithm that merged closely related sequences to remove PCR and sequencing errors. V, D and J gene segments were assigned by aligning CDR3 sequences to IMGT reference sequences. Each retained sequence needed at least a six-nucleotide match to both a V gene segment and a J gene segment. Rearrangements were classified as productive when the CDR3 lacked stop codons and remained in frame with V and J, and all other rearrangements were classified as non-productive. CDR3 was defined by IMGT convention, running from the second conserved V-encoded cysteine to the conserved J-encoded phenylalanine. The earlier analysis of about 610 of the donors excluded sequences that lacked an unambiguous match to a single V gene segment. In an earlier analysis of almost 600 of the donors, a V segment was called functional when productive rearrangements were above 56.7%, and segregating when the standard deviation between donors exceeded 5%. A statistical classification framework was built to diagnose cytomegalovirus status from the catalog of TCR beta chain sequences. A later analysis assigned V and J genes by comparing TCR nucleotide sequences with IMGT/GENE-DB human TR gene sequences. Using the TCRdist pipeline, a later analysis assigned CDR3 sequences along with most-parsimonious VDJ recombination scenarios. In a later analysis, each TCR beta chain was defined by its CDR3 amino acid sequence together with its V-gene family, and reads lacking a unique V-gene family were excluded. A later analysis removed nearly 600 highly shared, low-generation-probability nucleotide sequences to deal with suspected cross-contamination and a sequencing artifact. For each public chain, a later analysis derived a clonal expansion index from normalized ranks of inferred template counts within each repertoire. In a later analysis, generation probabilities were computed with a VDJ recombination model fitted to out-of-frame rearrangements, and the resulting probabilities were checked against IGoR. Hypergeometric tests were used in a later analysis to score TCR-TCR, TCR-HLA and TCR-CMV co-occurrence, with a repertoire-size bias correction applied to the TCR pairs. In a later analysis, false discovery rates were estimated by permuting HLA or CMV assignments 20 times. In a later analysis, co-occurring TCRs were grouped using DBSCAN, with TCRdist sequence similarity added in when clustering inside HLA-allele-positive subsets. For co-occurrence clustering, repertoires with fewer than 30,000 or more than 120,000 public chains were excluded, along with roughly 5 repertoires with anomalous nucleotide sharing. The immuneACCESS repertoire file appears here via TCRdb, limited to in-frame rearrangements. These files lack a portion of the clones; in checked studies, under half of the deficit traces to unresolved V genes, and the cause of the others is not known. V and J calls and clone size come straight from that table; D and trimming were deduced from the DNA. Recorded for this sample are about 150,000 clones; about 70% of them occurred a single time. The leading ten clones occupy approximately 3% of the sample.

In the case of this clone: Its antigen remains unidentified. Base qualities are not at hand, and no much larger clone is one base apart.

The chain employs TRBV19 and TRBJ2-2, and TRBD1 aligns with 7 junction nucleotides. The sequenced sample was PBMCs. This sequence originates from a male donor in good health and CMV-seronegative. This receptor carries the CDR3 CASSIHRGTGELFF. The DNA sequence is TGTGCCAGTAGTATTCACAGGGGTACCGGGGAGCTGTTTTTT.